One sample yielded the 8 T cell receptor beta chains listed below, sequenced in a study of shared clonotypes between healthy human individuals. Assay used: immunoSEQ multiplex PCR; TCRdb lists only in-frame clones, some missing. The sample carries a few hundred thousand clones, around 86% recorded once. Specimen: memory CD8+ T cells sorted from blood. Subset meaning: CD45RO+ cells pooled with CCR7-negative TemRA cells. Receptors were obtained from a man between 18 and 29 years old in good health.

The V call is TRBV4-1, the J call TRBJ1-5; a possible D gene is TRBD1 (5 bases). The V gene's germline CDR1 is MGHRA and CDR2 YSYEKL. This CDR3 contains 13 residues. Trimming left V 6 bases short and J 9 bases short, with 15 bases between. DNA for the CDR3: TGCGCCAGCAGTCCCGGAGAGGGGCGGCCCCAGCATTTT. Residues: CASSPGEGRPQHF.

This chain links TRBV7-9 with TRBJ2-7, with D hard to call. Per germline, CDR1 SEHNR and CDR2 FQNEAQ (reference sequence). V was cut by 8 bases and J by 3 bases, with 11 bases left in between. The CDR3 has 12 amino acids. The CDR3 loop reads CASVGLRYEQYF. The CDR3 DNA reads as TGTGCCAGCGTCGGCCTTCGCTACGAGCAGTACTTC. Based on the CDR3 plus reference TRBV7-9 and TRBJ2-7, the full variable domain is DTGVSQNPRHKITKRGQNVTFRCDPISEHNRLYWYRQTLGQGPEFLTYFQNEAQLEKSRLLSDRFSAERPKGSFSTLEIQRTEQGDSAMYLCASVGLRYEQYFGPGTRLTVT.

The gene calls are TRBV28 and TRBJ1-1; D uncertain. V lost 4 bases and J 6 bases, leaving 12 bases between the germline ends. The V gene's germline CDR1 is MDHEN and CDR2 SYDVKM. This CDR3 comprises 13 residues. The CDR3 is CASSSNMRAEAFF. Written as DNA, the CDR3 is TGTGCCAGCAGTTCAAACATGCGGGCTGAAGCTTTCTTT.

The rearrangement uses TRBV9 and TRBJ2-1, with 10 positions matching TRBD2. The ends lost 0 bases at V and 10 bases at J; junction bases unmatched: 7. Germline V lookup: CDR1 SGDLS, CDR2 YYNGEE. The CDR3 length is 15 residues. CDR3 loop: CASSVEAGGPREQFF. In DNA, the CDR3 is TGTGCCAGCAGCGTAGAAGCGGGAGGGCCTCGGGAGCAGTTCTTC.

The chain couples TRBV6-5 to TRBJ1-1; D is unresolved. Deletions cut 4 bases from V and 5 bases from J, with 11 bases between. Per germline, CDR1 MNHEY and CDR2 SVGAGI. The CDR3 extends over 13 amino acids. CDR3 DNA sequence: TGTGCCAGCAGTTTGTCGGCTGGGACTGAAGCTTTCTTT. Encoded protein: CASSLSAGTEAFF.

V gene TRBV19 combines with J gene TRBJ1-2; TRBD1 matches at 8 bases. V trimming: 3 bases; J trimming: 4 bases; junction bases outside the gene matches: 10. Germline assignment: CDR1 LNHDA and CDR2 SQIVND (reference sequence). This CDR3 spans 16 amino acids. Written as DNA, the CDR3 is TGTGCCAGTAGTATGAAGGGGACAGGAAGGTTCTATGGCTACACCTTC. Amino acid sequence: CASSMKGTGRFYGYTF.

The chain is built from TRBV28 and TRBJ2-1, with D uncertain. CDR3 length: 13 residues. Germline CDR1 reads MDHEN; CDR2 reads SYDVKM. V dropped 3 bases and J dropped 6 bases, with 9 bases sitting between them. The CDR3 here is CASSLARLNEQFF. The CDR3 nucleotides are TGTGCCAGCAGTTTGGCCCGGCTCAATGAGCAGTTCTTC.

This clone was detected only a few times. The chain uses TRBV7-2 and TRBJ1-1; D is undetermined. V was pared by 6 bases and J by 3 bases, with 11 bases between. Germline-derived CDR1 and CDR2 are SGHTA and FQGNSA. This CDR3 spans 13 amino acids. Written as DNA, the CDR3 is TGTGCCAGCAGTTATATCTTAGACACTGAAGCTTTCTTT. Amino acid sequence: CASSYILDTEAFF.